What follows are 30 T cell receptor beta chains derived from one specimen sequenced in a study of blood T cell repertoires in COVID-19. Some clones are missing from TCRdb's copy, which holds only in-frame ones; the method was immunoSEQ multiplex PCR. This table has some 190,000 clones, about 88% appearing once. The sequencing input was peripheral blood. Receptor source: a man between 25 and 39 years old with acute or convalescent COVID-19.

This clone was picked up many times. V usage is TRBV7-8 and J usage is TRBJ1-5; 7 positions match TRBD1. Trimming took 2 bases from V and 3 from J; bases not matched to a gene: 10. The CDR3 spans 17 residues. The germline CDR1 and CDR2 sequences are SGHVS and FQNEAQ. CDR3 sequence reads: CASSLRQGVIVNQPQHF. In DNA, the CDR3 is TGTGCCAGCAGCTTAAGACAGGGCGTGATTGTCAATCAGCCCCAGCATTTT.

V is TRBV4-1 and J is TRBJ2-5; 7 bases match TRBD1. The germline V gene has CDR1 MGHRA and CDR2 YSYEKL. The CDR3 runs 17 residues. With V trimmed by 1 base and J by 1 base, 9 bases remained unmatched. Here the CDR3 DNA reads TGCGCCAGCAGCCAAGGACAGAACAGGGACAGCCAAGAGACCCAGTACTTC. Encoded protein: CASSQGQNRDSQETQYF.

The genes are TRBV6-1 and TRBJ1-2; 10 nucleotides align to TRBD1. Losses at the gene ends were 3 bases for V and 7 bases for J; bases not matched to a gene: 5. The CDR3 consists of 14 residues. CDR1 MNHNS and CDR2 SASEGT come from the germline V gene. The CDR3 sequence: CASSEDRGLGGYTF. The CDR3 DNA follows: TGTGCCAGCAGTGAGGACAGGGGGTTGGGTGGCTACACCTTC.

The chain couples TRBV10-3 to TRBJ1-5; D ambiguous. The V gene's germline CDR1 is ENHRY and CDR2 SYGVKD. The CDR3 is 13 residues long. The germline V and J ends were trimmed by 11 bases and 3 bases, with 14 bases remaining between them. CDR3 residues: CAAGRYNNQPQHF. CDR3 coding DNA: TGTGCCGCGGGAAGATATAACAATCAGCCCCAGCATTTT.

This chain uses TRBV28 with TRBJ1-1, with TRBD1 matching 9 bases. The CDR3 runs to 16 residues. Germline CDR1 and CDR2: MDHEN and SYDVKM. V was pared by 6 bases and J by 1 base, with 9 bases of the junction left unmatched. The CDR3 protein is CASRPKPGQGNTEAFF. The CDR3 nucleotides read TGTGCCAGCAGACCTAAACCGGGACAGGGGAACACTGAAGCTTTCTTT.

The chain couples TRBV19 to TRBJ1-5, with TRBD1 as a possible D gene (5 bases). The V gene's germline CDR1 is LNHDA and CDR2 SQIVND (reference sequence). The CDR3 has 12 residues. V dropped 9 bases and J dropped 4 bases, with 10 bases sitting between them. CDR3 in amino acids: CARSGGNQPQHF. The CDR3 DNA sequence: TGTGCCAGATCCGGGGGAAATCAGCCCCAGCATTTT.

The gene calls are TRBV14 and TRBJ2-5; tentatively, D is TRBD2 (6 bases). Germline V gene data show CDR1 as SGHDN and CDR2 as FVKESK. This CDR3 has 15 amino acids. Trimming left V 0 bases short and J 7 bases short, with 15 bases between. The CDR3 region is CASSQEWGLAPTQYF. The CDR3 DNA follows: TGTGCCAGCAGCCAAGAATGGGGACTGGCCCCGACCCAGTACTTC.

This clone was observed a handful of times. Other DNA variants within this sample encode the same CDR3. V is TRBV30 and J is TRBJ1-5, with D maybe TRBD1 (5 bases). V shed 1 base and J shed 7 bases, with 11 bases lying between them. The CDR3 has 13 residues. Germline CDR1 reads GTSNPN; CDR2 reads SVGIG (reference sequence). The CDR3 reads CAWSAQGGQPQHF. Written as DNA, the CDR3 is TGTGCCTGGAGTGCCCAGGGTGGACAGCCCCAGCATTTT.

The rearrangement uses TRBV2 and TRBJ1-2; D might be TRBD1 (6 bases). CDR1 SNHLY and CDR2 FYNNEI come from the germline V gene. V lost 4 bases and J 2 bases, leaving 11 bases between the germline ends. The CDR3 totals 14 residues. CDR3 protein: CASSGYRENYGYTF. The CDR3 bases are TGTGCCAGCAGTGGCTACAGGGAAAACTATGGCTACACCTTC.

The gene calls are TRBV11-2 and TRBJ1-1; D unclear. This CDR3 has 14 residues. Germline CDR1 SGHAT, CDR2 FQNNGV. Trimming removed 1 base from V and 7 bases from J, with 13 bases in between. The CDR3 nucleotides read TGTGCCAGCAGCTTAGTCTCCGTTAGTAGTGAAGCTTTCTTT. Protein sequence: CASSLVSVSSEAFF. The full variable domain, its missing parts supplied by reference TRBV11-2 and TRBJ1-1, is EAGVAQSPRYKIIEKRQSVAFWCNPISGHATLYWYQQILGQGPKLLIQFQNNGVVDDSQLPKDRFSAERLKGVDSTLKIQPAKLEDSAVYLCASSLVSVSSEAFFGQGTRLTVV.

This sequence joins TRBV7-6 and TRBJ1-2, with 8 bases aligning to TRBD1. V lost 5 bases to trimming and J lost 8 bases; unmatched junction nucleotides: 7. Germline CDR1 and CDR2: SGHVS and FNYEAQ. CDR3 length equals 13 residues. CDR3 nucleotide sequence: TGTGCCAGCAGCCGTCAACAGGGGGAAGGCTACACCTTC. The encoded protein is CASSRQQGEGYTF. The complete variable domain, with remaining parts taken from reference TRBV7-6 and TRBJ1-2, reads GAGVSQSPRYKVTKRGQDVALRCDPISGHVSLYWYRQALGQGPEFLTYFNYEAQQDKSGLPNDRFSAERPEGSISTLTIQRTEQRDSAMYRCASSRQQGEGYTFGSGTRLTVV.

The CDR3 nucleotides are TGTGCCAGCAGCCAACCTGTGGAGGGGATGACTAATGAAAAACTGTTTTTT. Translation gives CASSQPVEGMTNEKLFF. The chain recombines TRBV3-1 (or the pseudogene TRBV3-2) with TRBJ1-4; D is possibly TRBD1 (5 bases). This CDR3 comprises 17 residues. V was clipped by 2 bases and J by 2 bases, with 15 bases between them. Germline loops: CDR1 LGHDT, CDR2 YNNKEL (reference sequence).

The CDR3 nucleotides are TGTGCCAGCCTGTGGGGAGCGGCGGAGACCCAGTACTTC. Translating it yields CASLWGAAETQYF. The chain combines TRBV6-5 with TRBJ2-5; tentative D call: TRBD2 (5 bases). The CDR3 length is 13 residues. Trimming removed 8 bases at V and 5 bases at J, with 15 bases between. Per germline, CDR1 MNHEY and CDR2 SVGAGI.

The rearrangement joins TRBV10-3 to TRBJ1-2, with D unresolved. Germline CDR1 ENHRY, CDR2 SYGVKD. The CDR3 is made up of 13 amino acids. V was clipped by 2 bases and J by 4 bases, with 8 bases between them. The CDR3 DNA follows: TGTGCCATCAGTGAGACCGGTTCCTATGGCTACACCTTC. Its translation is CAISETGSYGYTF.

The CDR3 is CASSQDRSGGATNEKLFF. The DNA for the CDR3 is TGCGCCAGCAGCCAAGATAGATCGGGGGGCGCAACTAATGAAAAACTGTTTTTT. The chain is built from TRBV4-1 and TRBJ1-4, with D perhaps TRBD1 (6 bases). Trimming pared 0 bases from V and 0 bases from J, leaving 14 bases between. The CDR3 contains 18 residues. Germline loops: CDR1 MGHRA, CDR2 YSYEKL.

This chain joins TRBV5-1 and TRBJ1-2, with 7 bases aligning to TRBD1. The germline V gene encodes CDR1 SGHRS and CDR2 YFSETQ. V lost 0 bases and J lost 6; bases outside the gene matches: 5. The CDR3 has 14 residues. This CDR3 is CASSLEGGANGYTF. CDR3 bases: TGCGCCAGCAGCTTGGAAGGGGGCGCGAATGGCTACACCTTC.

The chain joins TRBV6-5 to TRBJ2-7, with TRBD2 matching over 7 bases. V was pared by 8 bases and J by 5 bases, with 12 bases of the junction left unmatched. Germline V gene data show CDR1 as MNHEY and CDR2 as SVGAGI. CDR3 length: 14 amino acids. The CDR3 spells CASPSRGCIDEQYF. CDR3 nucleotides: TGTGCCAGCCCGTCGCGGGGGTGTATCGACGAGCAGTACTTC.

The CDR3 bases are TGTGCCAGCAGCGCGTTCGGACAGGGTCGGGCGAACACTGAAGCTTTCTTT. Translating gives CASSAFGQGRANTEAFF. The chain carries TRBV5-4 and TRBJ1-1; 8 positions agree with TRBD1. V was pared by 4 bases and J by 1 base, with 12 bases of the junction left unmatched. Germline V gene sequence: CDR1 SGHNT, CDR2 YYREEE (reference sequence). The CDR3 contains 17 residues.

This chain joins TRBV2 and TRBJ2-1, with 8 bases identical to TRBD2. V lost 6 bases and J lost 8; bases outside the gene matches: 9. The CDR3 has 14 residues. Germline CDR1 reads SNHLY; CDR2 reads FYNNEI. The CDR3 DNA reads as TGTGCCAGCAGCCCCCGGACTAGCTCGGATGAGCAGTTCTTC. Its translation: CASSPRTSSDEQFF. The full variable domain, with the rest looked up from reference TRBV2 and TRBJ2-1, is EPEVTQTPSHQVTQMGQEVILRCVPISNHLYFYWYRQILGQKVEFLVSFYNNEISEKSEIFDDQFSVERPDGSNFTLKIRSTKLEDSAMYFCASSPRTSSDEQFFGPGTRLTVL.

The chain carries TRBV19 and TRBJ1-2, with D unclear. There are 14 residues in the CDR3. Germline values: CDR1 LNHDA, CDR2 SQIVND (reference sequence). Trimming left V 11 bases short and J 1 base short, with 17 bases between. The CDR3 bases are TGTGCCTCTCGTAACCTCGGTAATAACTATGGCTACACCTTC. This gives the protein CASRNLGNNYGYTF. Filled out from reference TRBV19 and TRBJ1-2, the complete variable domain reads DGGITQSPKYLFRKEGQNVTLSCEQNLNHDAMYWYRQDPGQGLRLIYYSQIVNDFQKGDIAEGYSVSREKKESFPLTVTSAQKNPTAFYLCASRNLGNNYGYTFGSGTRLTVV.

This clone showed up just once. This sequence joins TRBV24-1 and TRBJ2-2; D might be TRBD2 (6 bases). V lost 0 bases and J lost 6, with 13 bases in between. Per germline, CDR1 KGHDR and CDR2 SFDVKD. CDR3 length: 16 residues. DNA for the CDR3: TGTGCCACCAGTGATTTGGGAGGGGTTCATCCCGGGGAGCTGTTTTTT. Its translation is CATSDLGGVHPGELFF.

This clone has just a few counts. The chain carries TRBV28 and TRBJ1-2; D remains ambiguous. CDR3 size: 12 residues. The V end was cut by 5 bases, the J end by 5 bases, with 9 bases between. Germline V CDR1 and CDR2: MDHEN, SYDVKM. The CDR3 coding sequence is TGTGCCAGCAGTAGAGGACTATATGGCTACACCTTC. It translates to CASSRGLYGYTF.

The chain carries TRBV19 and TRBJ1-1; weak D call: TRBD1 (6 bases). Germline assignment: CDR1 LNHDA and CDR2 SQIVND (reference sequence). The CDR3 spans 15 residues. The germline V and J ends were trimmed by 7 bases and 8 bases, with 23 bases remaining between them. The CDR3 DNA is TGTGCCAGTAAGGAATGGAGGCGGGGGCAGGGGGAAGCTTTCTTT. Translating it yields CASKEWRRGQGEAFF.

The chain carries TRBV29-1 and TRBJ2-6, with TRBD1 identical over 8 bases. J lost 0 bases, V lost 4 bases, and 5 bases had no gene match. Per the germline V gene, CDR1 is SQVTM and CDR2 is ANQGSEA. This CDR3 is built from 16 residues. CDR3 sequence reads: CSVATGGPSGANVLTF. CDR3 nucleotide sequence: TGCAGCGTTGCTACAGGGGGTCCCTCTGGGGCCAACGTCCTGACTTTC.

There are a few counts of this clone. This chain uses TRBV28 with TRBJ1-2; possibly TRBD1 for D (6 bases). Trimming stripped 6 bases from V and 4 bases from J, with 18 bases between. CDR1 is MDHEN and CDR2 is SYDVKM in the germline V gene. This CDR3 spans 15 amino acids. This CDR3 reads CASSSIQGSAYGYTF. The CDR3 nucleotides read TGTGCCAGCAGCTCCATACAGGGATCGGCCTATGGCTACACCTTC.

This clone was seen only a few times. This chain uses TRBV18 with TRBJ2-2, with a weak D call TRBD1 (5 bases). CDR3 length: 12 residues. The germline CDR1 and CDR2 sequences are KGHSH and LQKENI. V was pared by 6 bases and J by 6 bases, with 8 bases between. The CDR3 DNA sequence: TGTGCCAGCTCTCAGGGTCCCGGGGAGCTGTTTTTT. As protein: CASSQGPGELFF.

The chain employs TRBV18 and TRBJ1-4; 9 nucleotides align to TRBD1. V gave up 2 bases and J gave up 8 bases; unmatched junction bases: 3. The CDR3 is made up of 14 amino acids. CDR1 and CDR2 from the germline V gene are KGHSH and LQKENI. The CDR3 bases are TGTGCCAGCTCACCATCGACAGGGGGGGAAAAACTGTTTTTT. Translated, it gives CASSPSTGGEKLFF.

V is TRBV9 and J is TRBJ1-6; unclear D gene. V was clipped by 6 bases and J by 13 bases, with 20 bases between them. Germline lookup yields CDR1 SGDLS and CDR2 YYNGEE. The CDR3 is 14 residues long. This CDR3 reads CASTRNERSSPLHF. CDR3 in DNA: TGTGCCAGCACCCGAAATGAGCGCTCCTCGCCCCTCCACTTT.

The J gene is TRBJ2-2, the V gene TRBV28, with 9 bases identical to TRBD1. CDR1 is MDHEN, CDR2 SYDVKM, per germline. V dropped 4 bases and J dropped 3; count of bases not matched to a gene: 6. CDR3 length equals 16 residues. CDR3 nucleotide sequence: TGTGCCAGCAGTTCCTCCGGGACAGGGTACACCGGGGAGCTGTTTTTT. Encoded protein: CASSSSGTGYTGELFF.

The J gene is TRBJ2-5, the V gene TRBV28; 9 bases agree with TRBD2. J was trimmed by 7 bases and V by 8 bases; bases with no gene match: 11. Germline V gene lookup returns CDR1 MDHEN and CDR2 SYDVKM. The CDR3 has 14 residues. The CDR3 sequence is CASGTNSGGMTQYF. The CDR3 DNA sequence: TGTGCCAGCGGAACCAATAGCGGGGGAATGACCCAGTACTTC.